This TCR beta chain was recovered during a study of T-cell memory formation after mild COVID-19. Across the whole study: Largely donor-specific TCR clusters were found.

After 5'RACE with constant-segment primers, TCR alpha and TCR beta cDNA libraries carrying sample barcodes and UMIs were obtained. TCRdb passed the 5' RACE reads through MiXCR, listing each CDR3 protein once. The sample has roughly 150,000 distinct CDR3 sequences, over 10% seen once. Study-wide findings and caveats: A second wave expanding day 15 to 37 was CD4+-biased; contracting clones were balanced. Mainly CM and EM harbored the contracting CD4+ clones; mainly EMRA harbored the CD8+ ones.

Regarding this clonotype: Its target is not known.

CDR1 and CDR2 (germline): KGHSH, LQKENI. The CDR3 has 16 amino acids. The V end was cut by 1 base, the J end by 2 bases, with 11 bases between. The sample comprised PBMCs or a T cell subset sorted from them (not recorded which). V is TRBV18 and J is TRBJ2-2, with D hard to call. This clonotype was obtained from a young man who had mild COVID-19 (a few samples of this study predate the infection). Cell type and time point are not known. CDR3 in amino acids: CASSPRQLVNTGELFF. The CDR3 nucleotides read TGTGCCAGCTCACCACGCCAGCTAGTTAACACCGGGGAGCTGTTTTTT.